Listed below are T cell receptor beta chains from one sample, sequenced in a study of shared clonotypes between healthy human individuals. Sequenced by immunoSEQ multiplex PCR; TCRdb stores in-frame clones only, minus some. The sample has some 660,000 clones, 73% seen once; the top ten hold under 2%. Sequenced input: memory CD4+ T cells sorted from blood. The receptors here all came from a woman between 25 and 40 years old in good health. CDR3s include the opening cysteine and the closing phenylalanine or tryptophan. A D gene is named only where the DNA matches it firmly. Clone size is shown for a subset of rows, as once, few, many or a class of expanded clone.

j_call clone_size d_call v_call cdr3_aa cdr3_nt
TRBJ1-5 few . TRBV6-6 CASMRSSGQPQHF TGTGCCAGCATGCGGTCCTCTGGGCAGCCCCAGCATTTT
TRBJ2-7 . . TRBV5-1 CASSLQGQQSYEQYF TGCGCCAGCAGCCTACAAGGACAGCAATCCTACGAGCAGTACTTC
TRBJ2-3 few . TRBV2 CASKPGQGRHGTSGADTQYF TGTGCCAGCAAGCCGGGACAGGGGCGACACGGGACTAGCGGCGCAGATACGCAGTATTTT
TRBJ2-1 . TRBD2 TRBV7-3 CASSYGLAGDNEQFF TGTGCCAGCAGCTATGGACTAGCGGGGGACAATGAGCAGTTCTTC
TRBJ1-3 once TRBD1 TRBV5-1 CASSQGTAGNTIYF TGCGCCAGCAGCCAAGGGACAGCGGGAAACACCATATATTTT
TRBJ1-5 . . TRBV28 CASSIGQRYSNQPQHF TGTGCCAGCAGTATCGGGCAGCGATATAGCAATCAGCCCCAGCATTTT
TRBJ2-7 . . TRBV11-2 CASSPHFEQYF TGTGCCAGCAGCCCGCACTTCGAGCAGTACTTC
TRBJ2-7 . TRBD1 TRBV28 CASSPTGGYEQYF TGTGCCAGCAGTCCGACAGGGGGCTACGAGCAGTACTTC
TRBJ1-2 few . TRBV2 CASSEERVPYGYTF TGTGCCAGCAGTGAAGAAAGGGTCCCCTATGGCTACACCTTC
TRBJ1-2 few . TRBV4-1 CASSQERGIATNYGYTF TGCGCCAGCAGCCAAGAGCGGGGGATTGCGACAAACTATGGCTACACCTTC
TRBJ2-1 . . TRBV27 CASRKGLASSYNEQFF TGTGCCAGCAGGAAGGGACTGGCAAGCTCCTACAATGAGCAGTTCTTC
TRBJ2-3 . . TRBV19 CASSISGFTDTQYF TGTGCCAGTAGTATATCGGGTTTCACAGATACGCAGTATTTT
TRBJ2-2 . . TRBV5-1 CASSLVVGATGELFF TGCGCCAGCAGCTTGGTTGTGGGGGCGACCGGGGAGCTGTTTTTT
TRBJ1-5 . TRBD1 TRBV28 CASSPSGQGAFGNQPQHF TGTGCCAGCAGTCCCTCGGGACAGGGGGCCTTTGGAAATCAGCCCCAGCATTTT
TRBJ2-1 . TRBD1 TRBV18 CASSPGGTGGYNEQFF TGTGCCAGCTCACCAGGGGGAACAGGGGGATACAATGAGCAGTTCTTC
TRBJ2-2 . . TRBV10-1 CASSEGGANTGELFF TGCGCCAGCAGTGAGGGCGGCGCGAACACCGGGGAGCTGTTTTTT
TRBJ1-5 . . TRBV7-8 CASSPTIYNQPQHF TGTGCCAGCAGCCCAACCATTTACAATCAGCCCCAGCATTTT
TRBJ2-5 . . TRBV28 CASSTGQGLETQYF TGTGCCAGCAGTACCGGACAAGGCTTGGAGACCCAGTACTTC
TRBJ2-1 . . TRBV6-5 CASRALSYNEQFF TGTGCCAGCAGGGCGCTCTCCTACAATGAGCAGTTCTTC
TRBJ2-7 . . TRBV27 CASSLSVQAGNEQYF TGTGCCAGCAGTTTATCTGTACAGGCTGGCAACGAGCAGTACTTC
TRBJ1-2 . TRBD1 TRBV9 CASGGTGAAGYTF TGTGCCAGCGGCGGGACAGGGGCTGCCGGCTACACCTTC
TRBJ2-7 many . TRBV5-4 CASSLQGSYEQYF TGTGCCAGCAGCTTACAGGGAAGCTACGAGCAGTACTTC
TRBJ2-7 . TRBD2 TRBV20-1 CSALRLAEQYF TGCAGTGCCTTGCGACTAGCGGAGCAGTACTTC
TRBJ2-5 . TRBD1 TRBV25-1 CASSGRDPFRDRDETQYF TGTGCCAGCAGTGGAAGGGACCCCTTCCGGGACAGGGACGAGACCCAGTACTTC
TRBJ2-7 . . TRBV2 CASRIVEQYF TGTGCCAGCAGGATCGTTGAGCAGTACTTC
TRBJ2-2 . TRBD2 TRBV19 CASTNQLAGGTGELFF TGTGCCAGTACCAACCAACTAGCGGGAGGAACCGGGGAGCTGTTTTTT
TRBJ2-1 . TRBD2 TRBV2 CASSAGLAGYTGFF TGTGCCAGCAGCGCGGGACTAGCGGGGTACACAGGGTTCTTC
TRBJ2-7 few . TRBV28 CASILGGSSYEQYF TGTGCCAGCATCCTAGGAGGTAGCTCCTACGAGCAGTACTTC
TRBJ2-7 . TRBD1 TRBV2 CASSTGQVTISEQYF TGTGCCAGCAGTACCGGACAGGTGACTATAAGCGAGCAGTACTTC
TRBJ1-1 . . TRBV6-1 CASNRGLTEAFF TGTGCCAGCAATAGAGGGCTCACTGAAGCTTTCTTT
TRBJ2-3 . . TRBV28 CASSLSDTQYF TGTGCCAGCAGTTTATCGGATACGCAGTATTTT
TRBJ1-5 . . TRBV6-1 CASSGEYSNQPQHF TGTGCCAGCAGTGGGGAGTATAGCAATCAGCCCCAGCATTTT
TRBJ2-2 . . TRBV29-1 CSATGGTGELFF TGCAGCGCCACAGGAGGGACCGGGGAGCTGTTTTTT
TRBJ2-5 once TRBD2 TRBV28 CASSLLAGVYLETQYF TGTGCCAGCAGTTTATTAGCGGGAGTATATTTAGAGACCCAGTACTTC
TRBJ2-7 . . TRBV28 CASRVRASPLYEQYF TGTGCCAGCAGAGTGCGAGCCAGCCCCCTCTACGAGCAGTACTTC
TRBJ2-3 . TRBD2 TRBV7-9 CASSFTGRSDTQYF TGTGCCAGCAGCTTCACCGGGAGGTCAGATACGCAGTATTTT
TRBJ1-1 . TRBD1 TRBV5-1 CASSFRQGGTNTEAFF TGCGCTAGCAGCTTCCGACAGGGGGGAACTAACACTGAAGCTTTCTTT